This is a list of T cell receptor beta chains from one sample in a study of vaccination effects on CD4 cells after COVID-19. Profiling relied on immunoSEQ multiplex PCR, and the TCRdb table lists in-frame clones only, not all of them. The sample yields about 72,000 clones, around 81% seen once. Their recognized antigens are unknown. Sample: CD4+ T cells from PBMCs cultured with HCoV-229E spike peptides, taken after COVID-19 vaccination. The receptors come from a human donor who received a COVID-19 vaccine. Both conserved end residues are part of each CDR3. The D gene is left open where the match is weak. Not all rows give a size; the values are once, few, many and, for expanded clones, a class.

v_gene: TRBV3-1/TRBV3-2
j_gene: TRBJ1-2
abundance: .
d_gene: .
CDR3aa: CASSQLQNYGYTF
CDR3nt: TGTGCCAGCAGTCAACTCCAGAACTATGGCTACACCTTC

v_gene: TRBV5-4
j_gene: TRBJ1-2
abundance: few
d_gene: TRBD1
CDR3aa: CASSWTGKGGGYTF
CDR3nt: TGTGCCAGCAGCTGGACAGGGAAAGGGGGGGGCTACACCTTC

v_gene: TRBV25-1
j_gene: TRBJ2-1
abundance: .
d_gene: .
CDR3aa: CATSGHSYNEQFF
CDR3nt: TGTGCCACCTCGGGACACTCTTACAATGAGCAGTTCTTC

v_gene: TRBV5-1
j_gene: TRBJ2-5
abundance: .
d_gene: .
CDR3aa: CASSLVADQETQYF
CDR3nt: TGCGCCAGCAGCTTGGTGGCGGACCAAGAGACCCAGTACTTC

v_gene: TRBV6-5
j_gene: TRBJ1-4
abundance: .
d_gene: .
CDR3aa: CASRRGNEKLFF
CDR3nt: TGTGCCAGCAGACGGGGTAATGAAAAACTGTTTTTT

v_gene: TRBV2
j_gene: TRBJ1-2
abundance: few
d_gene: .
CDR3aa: CASAEGQDYGYTF
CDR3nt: TGTGCCAGCGCCGAGGGACAAGACTATGGCTACACCTTC

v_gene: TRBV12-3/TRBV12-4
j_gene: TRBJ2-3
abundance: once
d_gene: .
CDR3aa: CASGRDDATQYF
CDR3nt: TGTGCCAGCGGCCGGGACGATGCTACGCAGTATTTT

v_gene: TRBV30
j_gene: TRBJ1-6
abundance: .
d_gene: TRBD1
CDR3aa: CAWSARDRVSNSPLHF
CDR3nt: TGTGCCTGGAGTGCACGGGACAGGGTGTCTAATTCACCCCTCCACTTT

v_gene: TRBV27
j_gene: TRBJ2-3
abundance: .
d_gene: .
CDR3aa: CASNRLGDTQYF
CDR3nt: TGTGCCAGCAACCGTTTGGGAGATACGCAGTATTTT

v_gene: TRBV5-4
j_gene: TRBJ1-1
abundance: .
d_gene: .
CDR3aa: CASSWGQGGSNTEAFF
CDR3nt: TGTGCCAGCAGCTGGGGGCAGGGAGGATCGAACACTGAAGCTTTCTTT

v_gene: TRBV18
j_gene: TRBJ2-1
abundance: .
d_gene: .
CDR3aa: CASSPPVGASYNEQFF
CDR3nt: TGTGCCAGCTCACCGCCCGTAGGGGCCTCATACAATGAGCAGTTCTTC

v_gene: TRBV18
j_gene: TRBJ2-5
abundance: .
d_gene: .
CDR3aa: CASSPLKETQYF
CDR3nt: TGTGCCAGCTCACCACTAAAAGAGACCCAGTACTTC

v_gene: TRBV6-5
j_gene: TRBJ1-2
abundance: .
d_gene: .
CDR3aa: CASTRNYGYTF
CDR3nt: TGTGCCAGCACCAGGAACTATGGCTACACCTTC

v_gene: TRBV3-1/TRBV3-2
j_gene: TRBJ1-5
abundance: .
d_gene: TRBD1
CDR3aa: CASSQTGTGGNQPQHF
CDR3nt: TGTGCCAGCAGCCAAACCGGGACAGGGGGTAATCAGCCCCAGCATTTT

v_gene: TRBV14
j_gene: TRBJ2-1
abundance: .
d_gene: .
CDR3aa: CASSRWTGYNEQFF
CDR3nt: TGTGCCAGCAGCCGATGGACGGGCTACAATGAGCAGTTCTTC

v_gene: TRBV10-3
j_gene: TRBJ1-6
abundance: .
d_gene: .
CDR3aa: CAISEQARGQGNSPLHF
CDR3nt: TGTGCCATCAGTGAGCAGGCCCGGGGCCAGGGGAATTCACCCCTCCACTTT

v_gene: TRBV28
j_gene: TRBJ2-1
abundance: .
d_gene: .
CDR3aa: CASSLGGTLGNEQFF
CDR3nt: TGTGCCAGCAGCCTGGGGGGGACACTGGGGAATGAGCAGTTCTTC

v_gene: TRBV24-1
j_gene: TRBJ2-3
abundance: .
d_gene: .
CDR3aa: CATRGGSGDTQYF
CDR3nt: TGTGCCACCAGAGGGGGGAGTGGGGATACGCAGTATTTT

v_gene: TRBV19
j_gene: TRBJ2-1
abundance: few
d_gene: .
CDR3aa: CASSMRLSYNEQFF
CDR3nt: TGTGCCAGTAGTATGCGGCTCTCCTACAATGAGCAGTTCTTC

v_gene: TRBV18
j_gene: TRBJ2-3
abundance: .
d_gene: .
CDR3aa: CASSPQSTDTQYF
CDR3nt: TGTGCCAGCTCCCCGCAGAGCACAGATACGCAGTATTTT

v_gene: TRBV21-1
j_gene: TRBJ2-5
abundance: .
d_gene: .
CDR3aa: CASSNGQKETQYF
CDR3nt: TGTGCCAGCAGCAATGGTCAAAAAGAGACCCAGTACTTC

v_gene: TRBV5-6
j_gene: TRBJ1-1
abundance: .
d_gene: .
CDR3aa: CASSGTGTHSTEAFF
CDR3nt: TGTGCCAGCAGCGGAACCGGGACACACAGCACTGAAGCTTTCTTT

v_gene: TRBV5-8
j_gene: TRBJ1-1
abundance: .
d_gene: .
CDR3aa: CASPGRVNTEAFF
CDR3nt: TGTGCCAGCCCCGGTCGGGTGAACACTGAAGCTTTCTTT

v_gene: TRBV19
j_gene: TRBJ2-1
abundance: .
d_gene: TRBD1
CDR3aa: CASRRDRDFSRNEQFF
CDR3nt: TGTGCCAGTAGGAGGGACAGGGACTTTTCACGGAATGAGCAGTTCTTC

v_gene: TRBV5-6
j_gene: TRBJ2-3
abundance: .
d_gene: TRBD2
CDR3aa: CASSTKTSGPTADTQYF
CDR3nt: TGTGCCAGCAGCACTAAAACTAGCGGGCCGACCGCTGATACGCAGTATTTT

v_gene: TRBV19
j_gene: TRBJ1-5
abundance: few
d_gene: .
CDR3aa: CASSISGTSSNQPQHF
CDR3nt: TGTGCCAGTAGTATATCCGGGACGAGTAGCAATCAGCCCCAGCATTTT

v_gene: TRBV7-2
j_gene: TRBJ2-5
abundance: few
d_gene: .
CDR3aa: CASSLTRVTVETQYF
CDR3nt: TGTGCCAGCAGCTTAACCAGGGTAACGGTAGAGACCCAGTACTTC

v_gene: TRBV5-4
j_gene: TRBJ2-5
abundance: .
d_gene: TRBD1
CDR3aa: CASSLDRGMVRETQYF
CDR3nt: TGTGCCAGCAGCTTAGACAGGGGGATGGTTCGAGAGACCCAGTACTTC

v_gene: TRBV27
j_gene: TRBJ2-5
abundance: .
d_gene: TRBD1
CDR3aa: CASRDRGTETQYF
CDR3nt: TGTGCCAGCAGGGACAGGGGAACGGAGACCCAGTACTTC

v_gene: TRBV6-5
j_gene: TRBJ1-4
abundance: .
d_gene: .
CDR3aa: CASSYYAGEKLFF
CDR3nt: TGTGCCAGCAGTTACTACGCGGGTGAAAAACTGTTTTTT

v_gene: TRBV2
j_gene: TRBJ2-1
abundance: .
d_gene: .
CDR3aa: CASSPRSGFGGSYNEQFF
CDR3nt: TGTGCCAGCAGTCCTAGGTCAGGGTTTGGGGGCTCCTACAATGAGCAGTTCTTC

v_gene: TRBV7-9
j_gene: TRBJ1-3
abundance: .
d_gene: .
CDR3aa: CASIAQTAGNTIYF
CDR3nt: TGTGCCAGCATCGCCCAGACAGCTGGAAACACCATATATTTT

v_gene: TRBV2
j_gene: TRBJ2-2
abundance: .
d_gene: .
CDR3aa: CASRPNGVDTGELFF
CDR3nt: TGTGCCAGCAGACCCAATGGGGTTGACACCGGGGAGCTGTTTTTT

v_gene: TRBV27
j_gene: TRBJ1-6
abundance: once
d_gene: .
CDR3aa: CASSSGDFNSPLHF
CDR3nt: TGTGCCAGCAGTTCAGGGGATTTTAATTCACCCCTCCACTTT

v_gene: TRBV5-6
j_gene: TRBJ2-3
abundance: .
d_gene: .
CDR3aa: CASSFQREDTQYF
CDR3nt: TGTGCCAGCAGCTTCCAGAGGGAGGATACGCAGTATTTT

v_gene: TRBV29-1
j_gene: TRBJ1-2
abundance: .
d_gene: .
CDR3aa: CSVEYPDVGYGYTF
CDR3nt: TGCAGCGTTGAATACCCCGACGTGGGCTATGGCTACACCTTC

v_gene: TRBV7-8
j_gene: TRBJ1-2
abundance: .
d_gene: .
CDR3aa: CASSPLTAGRGYTF
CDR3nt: TGTGCCAGCAGCCCCTTAACGGCAGGACGGGGCTACACCTTC

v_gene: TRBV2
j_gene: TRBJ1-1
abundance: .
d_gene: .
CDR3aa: CASGRSLNTEAFF
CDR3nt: TGTGCCAGCGGTCGTTCCCTTAACACTGAAGCTTTCTTT

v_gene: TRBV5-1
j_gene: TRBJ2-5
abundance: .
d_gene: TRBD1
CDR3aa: CASSLGQGAGETQYF
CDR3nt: TGCGCCAGCAGCTTGGGACAGGGGGCCGGAGAGACCCAGTACTTC

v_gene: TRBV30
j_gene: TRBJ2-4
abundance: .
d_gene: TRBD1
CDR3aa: CACLDRGAKNIQYF
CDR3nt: TGTGCCTGCTTGGACAGGGGAGCCAAAAACATTCAGTACTTC

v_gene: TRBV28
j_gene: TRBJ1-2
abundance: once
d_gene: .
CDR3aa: CASTPLRANYGYTF
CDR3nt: TGTGCCAGCACCCCTCTCCGGGCCAACTATGGCTACACCTTC

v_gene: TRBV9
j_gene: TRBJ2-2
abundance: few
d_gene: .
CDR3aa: CASSDLGGTTGELFF
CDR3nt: TGTGCCAGCAGCGACCTAGGGGGGACCACCGGGGAGCTGTTTTTT

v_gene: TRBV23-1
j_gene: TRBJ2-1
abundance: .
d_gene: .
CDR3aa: CASSQFGAGAYNEQFF
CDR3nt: TGCGCCAGCAGTCAATTCGGCGCGGGCGCATACAATGAGCAGTTCTTC

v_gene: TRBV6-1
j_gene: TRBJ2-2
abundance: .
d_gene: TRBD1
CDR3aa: CASSETWTGGHGELFF
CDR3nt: TGTGCCAGCAGTGAAACCTGGACAGGGGGCCACGGGGAGCTGTTTTTT

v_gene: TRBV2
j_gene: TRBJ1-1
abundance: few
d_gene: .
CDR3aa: CASSETTLIKNTEAFF
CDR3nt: TGTGCCAGCAGTGAAACCACATTGATTAAGAACACTGAAGCTTTCTTT

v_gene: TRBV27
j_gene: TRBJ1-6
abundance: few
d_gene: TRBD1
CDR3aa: CASRSTGELSYNSPLHF
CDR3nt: TGTGCCAGCAGGTCTACAGGGGAGCTGTCCTATAATTCACCCCTCCACTTT

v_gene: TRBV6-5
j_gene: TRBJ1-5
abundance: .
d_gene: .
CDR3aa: CASSYSSSVGQPQHF
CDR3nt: TGTGCCAGCAGTTACTCGTCCAGTGTGGGTCAGCCCCAGCATTTT

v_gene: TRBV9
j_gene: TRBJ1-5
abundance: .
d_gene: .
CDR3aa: CASSAGVSGQPQHF
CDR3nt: TGTGCCAGCAGCGCAGGGGTAAGCGGTCAGCCCCAGCATTTT

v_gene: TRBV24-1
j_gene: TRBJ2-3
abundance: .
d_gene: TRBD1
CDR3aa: CATSDSRGRADTQYF
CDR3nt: TGTGCCACCAGTGATTCCAGGGGGCGGGCAGATACGCAGTATTTT

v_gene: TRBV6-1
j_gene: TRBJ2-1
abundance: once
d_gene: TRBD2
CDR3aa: CASSATSGGPGIQQFF
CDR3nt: TGTGCCAGCAGTGCTACTAGCGGGGGCCCCGGTATCCAGCAGTTCTTC

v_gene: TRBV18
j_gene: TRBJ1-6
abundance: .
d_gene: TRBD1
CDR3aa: CASSPSGQGAGNSPLHF
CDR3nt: TGTGCCAGCTCACCTTCCGGACAGGGGGCAGGCAATTCACCCCTCCACTTT

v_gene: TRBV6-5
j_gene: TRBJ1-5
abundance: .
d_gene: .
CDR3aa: CASNLGRQPQHF
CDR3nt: TGTGCCAGCAACTTGGGTCGTCAGCCCCAGCATTTT

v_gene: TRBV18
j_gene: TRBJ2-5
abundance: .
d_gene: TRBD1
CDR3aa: CASSPDRGPTETQYF
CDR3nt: TGTGCCAGCTCACCGGACAGGGGGCCGACAGAGACCCAGTACTTC

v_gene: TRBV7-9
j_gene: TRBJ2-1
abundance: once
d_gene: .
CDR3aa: CASSLISDEQFF
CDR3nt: TGTGCCAGCAGCTTAATTAGTGATGAGCAGTTCTTC

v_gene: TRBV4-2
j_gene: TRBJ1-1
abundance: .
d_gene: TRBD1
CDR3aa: CASSQDGTGGSKVTEAFF
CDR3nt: TGTGCCAGCAGCCAAGACGGGACAGGGGGGAGTAAGGTCACTGAAGCTTTCTTT

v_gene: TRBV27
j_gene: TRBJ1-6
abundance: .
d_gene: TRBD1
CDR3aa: CASSLYPPGQGDDSPLHF
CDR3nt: TGTGCCAGCAGTTTATACCCCCCGGGACAGGGGGATGATTCACCCCTCCACTTT

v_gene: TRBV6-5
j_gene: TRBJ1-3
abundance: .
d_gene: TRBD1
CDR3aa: CASSPDRDNGNTIYF
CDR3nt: TGTGCCAGCTCCCCCGACAGGGATAATGGAAACACCATATATTTT

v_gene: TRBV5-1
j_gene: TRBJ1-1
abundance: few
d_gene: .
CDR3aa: CASNARGGNTEAFF
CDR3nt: TGCGCCAGCAATGCAAGGGGCGGGAACACTGAAGCTTTCTTT

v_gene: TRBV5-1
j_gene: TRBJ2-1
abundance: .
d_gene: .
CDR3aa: CASSLAPPLDVDEQFF
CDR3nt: TGCGCCAGCAGCTTGGCCCCTCCGCTTGATGTTGATGAGCAGTTCTTC